This T cell receptor beta chain was identified during a study of T cells in Graves' hyperthyroidism and ophthalmopathy. On the study more broadly: The blood sample was taken at first diagnosis, before treatment began.

Inclusion characteristics of ophthalmopathy patients comprised a Clinical Activity Score of at least 3, a NOSPECS grade of at least 4, and duration under 3 months. Uncontrolled infections, other autoimmune diseases, pregnancy or lactation led to exclusion of patients. Every diagnosis used clinical symptoms, serum thyroxine and TRAb, thyroid ultrasound and orbital computed tomography. Concerning this clonotype: Relative to the germline gene, one junction end is altered; a read error may explain this.

There are 15 residues in the CDR3. From germline, CDR1 is MNHEY and CDR2 SMNVEV (reference sequence). Amplification of TCR beta CDR3 regions used RNA as the template. RT-PCR in the first round (using the HTBI primer set) targeted the TCR CDR3. TCRdb re-called the multiplex PCR reads with MiXCR, one entry per CDR3 protein. Of roughly 400,000 distinct CDR3 sequences in the sample, over 13% are singletons; the top ten hold 25% to 30%. The chain carries TRBV27 and TRBJ1-2, with D hard to call. The specimen sequenced was blood. This TCR derives from a middle-aged man with Graves' ophthalmopathy. The CDR3 DNA is TGTGCCAGCAGTTTATCCCTCGAGGGTACCTACGGCTACGCCTTC. Translation: CASSLSLEGTYGYAF.